This T cell receptor beta chain was found in a study of blood T cell repertoires in COVID-19. Data came from immunoSEQ multiplex PCR; TCRdb stores just in-frame clones and leaves some out. The table shows 250,000 to 350,000 clones, with around 90% occurring only once. Deletions cut 4 bases from V and 8 bases from J, with 9 bases between. CDR3 length: 12 residues. Germline V gene sequence: CDR1 MNHEY, CDR2 SVGEGT. This receptor was taken from a woman aged 18-30 years who had recovered from COVID-19. Sequenced material: PBMCs or T cells enriched from blood (not recorded which). J is TRBJ2-1 and V is TRBV6-2 or TRBV6-3; D is unclear. The chain's CDR3 is CASSSAPDEQFF. The CDR3 region has the DNA TGTGCCAGCAGTTCTGCCCCGGATGAGCAGTTCTTC.